Presented here are 9 T cell receptor beta chains from one specimen sequenced in a study of human T cells and chemical hapten exposure (dated by TCRdb to about 2021). The method behind the library was RACE. These reads were obtained on a NextSeq 500. TCRdb's own reprocessing of the public reads used fastp at Q25 and MiXCR and kept productive beta chains. Rows with a matching CDR3 protein are joined into one entry that keeps the most common DNA and genes. The sample has about 120,000 distinct CDR3 sequences on record, roughly 13% of them singletons. Around 2.7% of the sample is held by the ten biggest clonotypes. Interpreted using the paper, the time point label stands for: pre-sensitization, week 0. The treatment or condition label for this specimen denotes: therapeutic diphenylcyclopropenone sensitization with weekly scalp DPC. Here the sequenced sample was whole blood, taken in connection with sensitization to the hapten diphenylcyclopropenone (DPC). The receptors shown here come from a woman younger than 30 with alopecia areata. Some clones in this sample may be carry-over from other donors' samples.

A few counts support this clonotype. The rearrangement joins TRBV11-2 to TRBJ2-1; 14 bases fit TRBD2. The CDR3 is 17 residues long. Germline assignment: CDR1 SGHAT and CDR2 FQNNGV. V shed 5 bases and J 3 bases; nucleotides not matched to a gene: 6. The CDR3, as DNA: TGTGCCAGCAGCCGGACTAGCGGGGGGAGCCTCTACAATGAGCAGTTCTTC. Translation: CASSRTSGGSLYNEQFF. Full variable domain (missing parts from reference TRBV11-2 and TRBJ2-1): EAGVAQSPRYKIIEKRQSVAFWCNPISGHATLYWYQQILGQGPKLLIQFQNNGVVDDSQLPKDRFSAERLKGVDSTLKIQPAKLEDSAVYLCASSRTSGGSLYNEQFFGPGTRLTVL.

This clonotype was picked up many times. The V gene is TRBV12-3 or TRBV12-4, the J gene TRBJ2-2; no firm D call. This CDR3 is 11 amino acids long. Trimming cost V 5 bases and J 4 bases, with 2 bases left between them. The CDR3 DNA reads as TGTGCCAGCAGTAGCACCGGGGAGCTGTTTTTT. It codes for CASSSTGELFF.

At least ten counts were recorded for this clonotype. The J gene is TRBJ1-6, the V gene TRBV20-1; the D is unclear. Germline-derived CDR1 and CDR2 are DFQATT and SNEGSKA (reference sequence). The germline V and J ends were trimmed by 3 bases and 7 bases, with 10 bases remaining between them. This CDR3 has 13 residues. The CDR3 sequence is CSASKMGNSPLHF. In nucleotides, the CDR3 is TGCAGTGCTAGTAAGATGGGGAATTCACCCCTCCACTTT.

This rearrangement joins TRBV4-1 to TRBJ1-3, with a possible D match to TRBD1 (5 bases). This CDR3 has 16 amino acids. Looked up from germline, CDR1 is MGHRA and CDR2 is YSYEKL. Trimming took 4 bases from V and 3 from J, leaving 16 bases between them. CDR3 nucleotides: TGCGCCAGCAGCCGGGGCAGGGCACGGAGTGGAAACACCATATATTTT. Amino acids: CASSRGRARSGNTIYF.

Only a few counts were recorded for this clonotype. The chain recombines TRBV6-5 with TRBJ2-3; 10 positions match TRBD2. Germline-derived CDR1 and CDR2 are MNHEY and SVGAGI. CDR3 length: 17 amino acids. V was clipped by 1 base and J by 4 bases; unmatched bases: 8. The CDR3 nucleotides read TGTGCCAGCAGTTACTTCGGAGCGGGGGGGGACCCAGATACGCAGTATTTT. Its translation: CASSYFGAGGDPDTQYF.

The V gene is TRBV5-1, the J gene TRBJ1-1, with TRBD1 as a possible D gene (5 bases). V gave up 4 bases and J gave up 10 bases, with 20 bases separating them. Germline V gene lookup returns CDR1 SGHRS and CDR2 YFSETQ. CDR3 length: 14 amino acids. Written as DNA, the CDR3 is TGCGCCAGCAGCCCGGAGGGGCAGAACCGGGGAGCTTTCTTT. Translating gives CASSPEGQNRGAFF.

This clonotype turned up a few times. The V call is TRBV11-2, the J call TRBJ2-3; possibly TRBD1 for D (5 bases). V lost 1 base to trimming and J lost 0 bases, with 8 bases between them. CDR1 and CDR2 from the germline V gene are SGHAT and FQNNGV. The CDR3 contains 15 residues. In DNA form, the CDR3 reads TGTGCCAGCAGCTTAGGTGGGGCTAGCACAGATACGCAGTATTTT. This sequence encodes CASSLGGASTDTQYF.

This rearrangement joins TRBV30 to TRBJ2-1, with TRBD2 identical over 8 bases. Trimming took 5 bases from V and 7 from J; bases not matched to a gene: 7. CDR3 size: 13 residues. Germline CDR1 reads GTSNPN; CDR2 reads SVGIG (reference sequence). CDR3 coding DNA: TGTGCCTGGTCCCCGGGGGGGATGAATGAGCAGTTCTTC. Translation gives CAWSPGGMNEQFF.

The chain carries TRBV5-1 and TRBJ2-1, with 10 bases identical to TRBD2. This CDR3 has 16 residues. V lost 4 bases, J lost 4 bases, and 8 bases stayed unmatched. Germline V gene lookup returns CDR1 SGHRS and CDR2 YFSETQ. CDR3 DNA: TGCGCCAGCAGCGTGTCTAGCGGGGGTATGTACAATGAGCAGTTCTTC. It specifies CASSVSSGGMYNEQFF.